The clone carrying this TCR beta chain has at least ten counts. Antigen specificity is unknown. This entry comes from a study of T cell responses to AZD1222 COVID-19 vaccine. Study results and limitations: Repertoires were obtained solely post-peak T cell response. Donors were largely white British and mainly female; clonal diversity was possibly underestimated. Compared with day 0, the breadth and depth of the Spike-specific TCR repertoire rose significantly after two doses of AZD1222.

Data came from immunoSEQ multiplex PCR; TCRdb stores just in-frame clones and leaves some out. The sample shows 95,000 to 100,000 clones, just over 85% of them seen only once. After removal of 3 bases from V and 8 bases from J, the junction contained 20 bases not matched to a gene. This CDR3 is 19 amino acids long. Germline lookup yields CDR1 WSHSY and CDR2 SAAADI. This chain joins TRBV10-2 and TRBJ1-5; 9 bases map to TRBD1. The clonotype was recovered from an adult in good health. Sequencing was performed on peripheral blood, taken on day 0 of AZD1222 vaccination. The CDR3 reads CASSDRVGTGPRKPKPQHF. CDR3 nucleotide sequence: TGCGCCAGCAGTGACCGAGTCGGGACAGGGCCTCGAAAACCTAAGCCCCAGCATTTT.